This T cell receptor beta chain was sequenced during a study of siplizumab effects on memory and regulatory T cells. The V gene's germline CDR1 is LNHNV and CDR2 YYDKDF (reference sequence). The CDR3 has 14 residues. With V trimmed by 3 bases and J by 5 bases, 5 bases remained unmatched. The method was immunoSEQ multiplex PCR; TCRdb's version includes in-frame clones alone and lacks a portion of them. This table has 37,000 or so clones, roughly nine tenths appearing once. This chain links TRBV15 with TRBJ1-2; 8 bases fit TRBD1. The sequence was collected from a human donor in good health. Material: naive CD4+ T cells sorted from blood. In nucleotides, the CDR3 is TGTGCCACCAGCAGGGGACAGGAGGAGTATGGCTACACCTTC. It translates to CATSRGQEEYGYTF.